This T cell receptor (beta chain) was retrieved from a study of blood T cell repertoires in COVID-19. Across the whole study: Researchers got acute and convalescent COVID-19 samples from the United States, Italy and Spain.

Original handling: Quantification of nucleated cells was approximated via reference gene primer amplification. Some clones are missing from TCRdb's copy, which holds only in-frame ones; the method was immunoSEQ multiplex PCR. V and J calls and clone size come straight from that table; D and trimming were deduced from the DNA. The top ten hold roughly 13% of the sample, which has around 430,000 clones, about 91% seen once. In Seattle, patients joined the study during active infection and were tracked longitudinally. The CDR3 sequence is 14 residues long. Germline values: CDR1 MNHEY, CDR2 SVGAGI. V shed 5 bases and J 5 bases; nucleotides not matched to a gene: 7.

This receptor was taken from a woman aged 45-60 years with COVID-19, enrolled during active disease. The chain carries TRBV6-5 and TRBJ1-2; 8 nucleotides agree with TRBD1. The source material was peripheral blood. This CDR3 reads CASSLPGTGYGYTF. The CDR3 DNA reads TGTGCCAGCAGTCTACCTGGGACAGGATATGGCTACACCTTC.